The sequence of this T cell receptor beta chain was determined in a study of response to subunit inactivated influenza vaccine. Study observations and caveats: Authors proposed each seasonal influenza vaccination draws in few new T cells.

TCRdb re-derived calls from the RT-PCR reads in MiXCR, one entry per CDR3 protein. The repertoire holds 300,000 to 350,000 distinct CDR3 sequences, with about a fifth as singletons. This clonotype was recorded many times. Its antigen is undetermined. This TCR derives from a man aged 45 to 75 who received an inactivated influenza vaccine. Sample: PBMCs from blood, taken less than 22 months after vaccination.

The CDR3 loop is CASSLGEMNTEAFF. DNA of the CDR3: TGTGCCAGCAGCTTAGGGGAGATGAACACTGAAGCTTTCTTT. The chain links TRBV7-9 to TRBJ1-1, with no clear D. V lost 1 base to trimming and J lost 0 bases, with 6 bases between them. Germline lookup yields CDR1 SEHNR and CDR2 FQNEAQ (reference sequence). The CDR3 runs 14 residues.